This record looks at one TCR beta chain sequence and its context. CDR3 length equals 13 residues. Trimming pared 0 bases from V and 5 bases from J, leaving 8 bases between. CDR1 and CDR2 from the germline V gene are ENHRY and SYGVKD. This specimen belongs to a study of shared clonotypes between healthy human individuals. The method was immunoSEQ multiplex PCR; TCRdb's version includes in-frame clones alone and lacks a portion of them. The data show about 2.3 million clones, approximately 90% seen once. The TCR originated in a man between 18 and 35 years old in good health. Some clones in this sample may be carry-over from other donors' samples. The chain recombines TRBV10-3 with TRBJ2-7, with D tentatively TRBD1 or TRBD2 (5 bases each). Sequenced material: naive CD4+ T cells from PBMCs. Subset indicated: CD45RA+ positively selected. CDR3 region: CAISESGAHEQYF. DNA of the CDR3: TGTGCCATCAGTGAGTCCGGGGCTCACGAGCAGTACTTC.